This TCR beta chain was sequenced in a study of cytomegalovirus exposure and HLA in healthy donors. PCR was performed using 60 Vbeta and 13 Jbeta primers. Method: immunoSEQ multiplex PCR; TCRdb's copy keeps in-frame clones and lacks some. The repertoire includes under 300,000 clones, about nine tenths of them detected once, and 4% sits in the top ten. Per germline, CDR1 SGHDN and CDR2 FVKESK. The CDR3 is 16 amino acids. The J segment lost 1 base and the V segment lost 0 bases, leaving 5 bases of the junction unmatched. This chain links TRBV14 with TRBJ2-5; 7 nucleotides match TRBD2. Sequences were obtained from PBMCs. The receptor was derived from a man aged 40-50 years in good health and CMV-seropositive. The CDR3 DNA sequence: TGTGCCAGCAGCCAAGATCCGCGGGGGTTCCAAGAGACCCAGTACTTC. This gives the protein CASSQDPRGFQETQYF.